The present entry profiles one TCR beta chain with its context. The target antigen is unknown. The germline V and J ends were trimmed by 5 bases and 4 bases, with 7 bases remaining between them. Germline CDR1 reads SNHLY; CDR2 reads FYNNEI. The CDR3 is 12 amino acids. This sample is drawn from a study of early T cells in non-severe SARS-CoV-2 infection. Whole-study results and caveats: Reliance on VDJdb matching favored anti-spike CD8 responses; private and CD4 specificities were missed.

In the library, individual cDNA molecules carried attached unique molecular identifiers. TCRdb reprocessed the 5' RACE reads with MiXCR, giving one entry per CDR3 protein. The sample records around 47,000 distinct CDR3 sequences, more than 9.5% being singletons. The TCR comes from an adult who was a healthcare worker with PCR-confirmed SARS-CoV-2 infection or an uninfected control (not recorded which). The chain has TRBV2 and TRBJ2-3; D gene uncertain. Sequences were obtained from whole blood. This CDR3 reads CASSRTSDTQYF. The CDR3 DNA is TGTGCCAGCAGTCGAACATCAGATACGCAGTATTTT.